This is a list of T cell receptor beta chains from one sample in a study of control samples from healthy donors and cancer patients. TCRdb keeps only in-frame clones here, not all; method: immunoSEQ multiplex PCR. This table holds roughly 150,000 clones, 85% to 95% found once. Sequencing was carried out using blood. These receptor sequences come from a man aged 50 to 60 in good health. CDR3s include the opening cysteine and the closing phenylalanine or tryptophan. D genes are given only for firm matches. Some rows have no size entry. The others give once, few or many, or a class for an expanded clone.

V gene	clone size	J gene	D gene	CDR3 protein	CDR3 DNA
TRBV2	NA	TRBJ2-4	TRBD2	CASSASGIDGKNIQYF	TGTGCCAGCAGCGCCAGCGGGATAGATGGTAAAAACATTCAGTACTTC
TRBV9	NA	TRBJ1-2	TRBD1	CASRVTGTGSYGYTF	TGTGCCAGCAGGGTGACCGGGACAGGGAGCTATGGCTACACCTTC
TRBV28	NA	TRBJ1-5	NA	CASSPSGHPGAQHF	TGTGCCAGCAGTCCCTCCGGACACCCGGGGGCCCAGCATTTT
TRBV3-1/TRBV3-2	once	TRBJ2-5	TRBD1	CASRQTGGQETQYF	TGTGCCAGCAGGCAGACAGGGGGCCAAGAGACCCAGTACTTC
TRBV23-1	NA	TRBJ1-1	NA	CASSALVTGFEAFF	TGCGCCAGCAGCGCCCTAGTTACGGGGTTTGAAGCTTTCTTT
TRBV4-1	NA	TRBJ2-2	TRBD1	CASSLRKPGQGAWNTGELFF	TGCGCCAGCAGCCTTAGAAAGCCGGGACAGGGGGCTTGGAACACCGGGGAGCTGTTTTTT
TRBV6-5	NA	TRBJ2-1	TRBD2	CASILAGGGNEQFF	TGTGCCAGTATACTAGCGGGAGGGGGCAATGAGCAGTTCTTC
TRBV27	once	TRBJ2-2	NA	CASSLRSNTGELFF	TGTGCCAGCAGTTTACGGTCGAACACCGGGGAGCTGTTTTTT
TRBV14	NA	TRBJ2-7	NA	CASWNSSSYEQYF	TGTGCCAGTTGGAACAGCAGCTCCTACGAGCAGTACTTC
TRBV29-1	NA	TRBJ2-2	NA	CSVKAGDTGELFF	TGCAGCGTAAAGGCAGGGGACACCGGGGAGCTGTTTTTT
TRBV19	NA	TRBJ1-5	NA	CASSIDEVTAQHF	TGTGCCAGTAGTATAGATGAGGTGACAGCCCAGCATTTT
TRBV21-1	NA	TRBJ1-6	NA	CASSKESQREGRSPLHF	TGTGCCAGCAGCAAAGAATCCCAGAGGGAGGGTCGGTCACCCCTCCACTTT
TRBV5-6	NA	TRBJ2-1	TRBD2	CASSFSGRYNEQFF	TGTGCCAGCAGCTTTTCCGGGAGGTACAATGAGCAGTTCTTC
TRBV5-4	NA	TRBJ2-7	TRBD1	CASSPPLRGTGTYEQYF	TGTGCCAGCAGCCCCCCTTTGAGGGGGACAGGAACCTACGAGCAGTACTTC
TRBV6-2/TRBV6-3	NA	TRBJ2-1	NA	CASSDGLVLFF	TGTGCCAGCAGTGACGGACTGGTACTGTTCTTC
TRBV5-1	few	TRBJ2-7	TRBD2	CASSLSPLAGGRIEQYF	TGCGCCAGCAGCTTGTCGCCACTAGCGGGAGGTAGGATCGAGCAGTACTTC
TRBV29-1	NA	TRBJ2-1	NA	CSVEPLGGEQFF	TGCAGCGTAGAGCCTCTGGGGGGAGAGCAGTTCTTC
TRBV5-6	NA	TRBJ2-2	NA	CASSRRGRITGELFF	TGTGCCAGCAGCCGGCGTGGCCGGATCACCGGGGAGCTGTTTTTT
TRBV29-1	NA	TRBJ2-5	NA	CSGGRTGETQYF	TGCAGCGGGGGAAGGACCGGGGAGACCCAGTACTTC
TRBV5-8	NA	TRBJ1-5	NA	CASNYRRGYQPQHF	TGTGCCAGCAACTACCGGAGGGGCTATCAGCCCCAGCATTTT
TRBV6-6	NA	TRBJ2-7	TRBD1	CASSGTTGDYEQYF	TGTGCCAGCAGCGGAACGACAGGGGACTACGAGCAGTACTTC
TRBV11-1	NA	TRBJ1-4	TRBD1	CASSPRTGTGAEKLFF	TGTGCCAGCAGCCCGAGAACCGGGACAGGGGCTGAAAAACTGTTTTTT
TRBV7-9	NA	TRBJ2-7	NA	CASRPSSGRDKQYF	TGTGCCAGCAGACCCTCCTCCGGGAGAGATAAGCAGTACTTC
TRBV24-1	NA	TRBJ1-5	TRBD1	CATSGTGGNQPQHF	TGTGCCACCAGTGGTACAGGGGGCAATCAGCCCCAGCATTTT
TRBV28	NA	TRBJ1-2	TRBD1	CASSLLGQGFVYGYTF	TGTGCCAGCAGTTTACTCGGACAGGGTTTTGTCTATGGCTACACCTTC
TRBV7-9	NA	TRBJ2-1	NA	CASSFVSNEQFF	TGTGCCAGCAGCTTCGTCTCCAATGAGCAGTTCTTC
TRBV7-9	few	TRBJ1-5	NA	CASSLSSNQPQHF	TGTGCCAGCAGCTTAAGCAGCAATCAGCCCCAGCATTTT
TRBV24-1	NA	TRBJ2-1	NA	CATSDQTVSSYNEQFF	TGTGCCACCAGTGACCAGACTGTCAGCTCCTACAATGAGCAGTTCTTC
TRBV28	NA	TRBJ2-3	NA	CASRSSGTDTQYF	TGTGCCAGCAGATCGAGCGGCACAGATACGCAGTATTTT
TRBV9	NA	TRBJ1-2	NA	CASSPTVNYGYTF	TGTGCCAGCAGCCCGACGGTTAACTATGGCTACACCTTC
TRBV6-2/TRBV6-3	once	TRBJ1-1	NA	CASSYSINRGMNTEAFF	TGTGCCAGCAGTTACTCGATAAATAGGGGAATGAACACTGAAGCTTTCTTT
TRBV6-6	once	TRBJ1-5	NA	CASSYGGEANQPQHF	TGTGCCAGCAGTTACGGAGGAGAAGCCAATCAGCCCCAGCATTTT
TRBV7-9	once	TRBJ1-3	NA	CASSLAEARNTIYF	TGTGCCAGCAGCTTAGCGGAGGCTCGAAACACCATATATTTT
TRBV6-6	NA	TRBJ2-2	TRBD1	CASKGGRAYTGELFF	TGTGCCAGCAAAGGGGGCAGGGCCTACACCGGGGAGCTGTTTTTT
TRBV28	NA	TRBJ1-2	NA	CASSYGGGAYGYTF	TGTGCCAGCAGTTACGGGGGAGGCGCCTATGGCTACACCTTC
TRBV12-3/TRBV12-4	NA	TRBJ2-5	NA	CASKQGFGTQYF	TGTGCCAGCAAGCAGGGTTTCGGGACCCAGTACTTC
TRBV6-5	NA	TRBJ1-2	NA	CASSYRPRRGYTF	TGTGCCAGCAGTTACAGGCCCCGAAGGGGCTACACCTTC
TRBV3-1/TRBV3-2	few	TRBJ1-3	NA	CASSLLSGNTIYF	TGTGCCAGCAGCCTCCTCTCTGGAAACACCATATATTTT
TRBV4-1	NA	TRBJ2-4	NA	CASSQEDGRIAKNIQYF	TGCGCCAGCAGCCAAGAGGACGGAAGGATAGCCAAAAACATTCAGTACTTC
TRBV19	NA	TRBJ1-3	NA	CASSTGHSSGNTIYF	TGTGCCAGTAGTACGGGACACAGCTCTGGAAACACCATATATTTT